This TCR beta chain is from a study of shared clonotypes between healthy human individuals. The assay was carried out at the deep level. TCRdb's copy holds only in-frame clones and misses some; the assay was immunoSEQ multiplex PCR. The sample has 180,000 or so clones, around 93% seen once; the top ten hold around 0.067%. This CDR3 comprises 15 residues. This clone has a single count. The chain recombines TRBV12-2 with TRBJ1-1; TRBD1 is the table's D call and was not checked against the DNA. TRBV12-2 is an annotated pseudogene. Sequencing input: naive CD4+ T cells sorted from blood. Described subset: CD45RA+ positively selected. This clonotype was sampled from a woman aged 25 to 45 in good health. The CDR3 nucleotides read TGTGCAAGTCGCTTAGCCCCGGACAGTAGGACTGAAGCTTTCTTT. Amino acid sequence: CASRLAPDSRTEAFF.